This T cell receptor beta chain was sequenced during a study of T-cell memory formation after mild COVID-19. Study-wide results and caveats: In pre-infection memory, a portion of responding clones appeared, which suggested that cross-reactive memory joined. Contracting CD4+ clones lay largely in CM and EM, with CD8+ ones residing in EMRA.

Germline V gene sequence: CDR1 SGHRS, CDR2 YFSETQ. The CDR3 contains 12 residues. V lost 0 bases and J lost 9, with 7 bases in between. TCRdb re-called the 5' RACE reads with MiXCR, one entry per CDR3 protein. The sample carries roughly 300,000 distinct CDR3 sequences, about 16% recorded once. This clonotype was seen a handful of times. Its specificity is unknown. This TCR derives from a man aged 18 to 29 who had mild COVID-19 (a few samples of this study predate the infection). Cell type and time point are not known. The J gene is TRBJ2-1, the V gene TRBV5-1; D is unclear. The sample consisted of PBMCs or a T cell subset sorted from them (not recorded which). The CDR3 sequence: CASSLEGPEQFF. The CDR3 DNA sequence: TGCGCCAGCAGCTTGGAAGGGCCTGAGCAGTTCTTC.